Reported below is one TCR beta chain. Its antigen is still unknown. This specimen belongs to a study of T cells in localized non-small cell lung cancer. Assay used: immunoSEQ multiplex PCR; TCRdb lists only in-frame clones, some missing. The sample consists of roughly 58,000 clones, roughly 81% of them appearing once. Germline V gene lookup returns CDR1 GTSNPN and CDR2 SVGIG (reference sequence). The CDR3 covers 12 residues. V lost 0 bases to trimming and J lost 10 bases, with 12 bases between them. Study-wide points: One tumor region alone was sequenced, and heterogeneity therefore remains possible. Higher T cell density in the blood was associated with longer overall survival, whereas higher adjacent-lung clonality associated with shorter survival.

The input for sequencing was PBMCs, taken before any cancer treatment. The clonotype originates from a man aged 35 to 69 with stage II lung adenocarcinoma. The chain has TRBV30 and TRBJ1-1; maybe TRBD1 (5 bases). The CDR3 region is CAWSVFRGGAFF. The DNA for the CDR3 is TGTGCCTGGAGTGTATTCCGCGGGGGAGCTTTCTTT.